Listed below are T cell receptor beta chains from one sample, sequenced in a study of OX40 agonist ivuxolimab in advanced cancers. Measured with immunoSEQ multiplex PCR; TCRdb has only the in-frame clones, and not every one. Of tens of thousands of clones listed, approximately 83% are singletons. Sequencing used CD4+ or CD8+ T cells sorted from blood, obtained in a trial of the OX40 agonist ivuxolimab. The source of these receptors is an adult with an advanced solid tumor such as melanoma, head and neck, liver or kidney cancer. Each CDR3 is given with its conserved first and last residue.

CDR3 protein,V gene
CASSARWGGSGELFF,TRBV11-2
CASSLSRGLAAYNEQFF,TRBV27
CASSLTPTTGWDTQYF,TRBV5-1
CASSPGQGRGTDTQYF,TRBV5-4
CASSLVGGNPGELFF,TRBV5-1
CASCRGGGDTGELFF,TRBV27
CASNLQGASNQPQHF,TRBV19
CASSIGGQSQETQYF,TRBV19
CASSPQGGMGGEQFF,TRBV9
CASTLKGAGGRETQYF,TRBV2
CASSQEVRGYEQFF,TRBV14
CASSGMRPAGQQGQYF,TRBV27
CASSQGTSGGAWETQYF,TRBV4-1
CSVARTGSNTGELFF,TRBV29-1
CASSLQGVATGELFF,TRBV28